Here is one T cell receptor (beta chain) with its context. Authors' data handling: The assay estimated nucleated cells by amplifying reference gene primers. Measured with immunoSEQ multiplex PCR; TCRdb has only the in-frame clones, and not every one. The V and J calls and clone size come from that table; D and trimming were worked out from the DNA. The table lists approximately 150,000 clones, approximately 90% of them singletons. The data stem from a study of blood T cell repertoires in COVID-19. At the level of the study: Italy, Spain and the United States were the sources of the convalescent and acute COVID-19 samples.

Germline V gene lookup returns CDR1 MNHEY and CDR2 SVGAGI. V shed 6 bases and J shed 9 bases, with 21 bases lying between them. CDR3 length: 15 amino acids. In terms of age and location, participants ranged from roughly 18 to 100 years and lived in approximately 26 US areas. The receptor comes from a woman in her thirties or forties who had been exposed to COVID-19. Sequencing used PBMCs or T cells enriched from blood (not recorded which). This rearrangement joins TRBV6-5 to TRBJ1-5; no clear D gene. The CDR3 DNA sequence: TGTGCCAGCAGGCCCGGGCCCTCCCCGGGGTCGCCCCAGCATTTT. Its protein is CASRPGPSPGSPQHF.